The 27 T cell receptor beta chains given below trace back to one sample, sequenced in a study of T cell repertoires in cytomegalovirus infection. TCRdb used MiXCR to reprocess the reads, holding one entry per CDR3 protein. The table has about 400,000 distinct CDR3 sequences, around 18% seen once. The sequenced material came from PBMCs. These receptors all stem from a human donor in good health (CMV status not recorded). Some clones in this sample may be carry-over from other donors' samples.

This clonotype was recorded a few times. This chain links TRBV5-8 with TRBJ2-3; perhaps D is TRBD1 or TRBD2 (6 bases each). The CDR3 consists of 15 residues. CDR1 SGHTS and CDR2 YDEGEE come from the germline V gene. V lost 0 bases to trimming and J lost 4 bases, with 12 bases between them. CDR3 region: CASSLVGGPSDTQYF. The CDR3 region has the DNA TGTGCCAGCAGCTTGGTGGGGGGCCCCTCAGATACGCAGTATTTT.

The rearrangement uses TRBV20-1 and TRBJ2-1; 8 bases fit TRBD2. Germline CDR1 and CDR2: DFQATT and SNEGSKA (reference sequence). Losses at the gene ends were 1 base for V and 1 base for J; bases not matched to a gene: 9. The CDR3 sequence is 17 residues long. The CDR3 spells CSARGWLAGASYNEQFF. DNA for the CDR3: TGCAGTGCTAGAGGGTGGCTAGCGGGCGCATCCTACAATGAGCAGTTCTTC.

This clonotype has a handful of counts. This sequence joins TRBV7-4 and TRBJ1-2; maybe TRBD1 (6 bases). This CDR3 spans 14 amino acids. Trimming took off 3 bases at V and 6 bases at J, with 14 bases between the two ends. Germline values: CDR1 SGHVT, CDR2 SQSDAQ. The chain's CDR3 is CASSLPNRVDGYTF. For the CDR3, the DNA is TGTGCCAGCAGCTTGCCCAACAGGGTGGATGGCTACACCTTC.

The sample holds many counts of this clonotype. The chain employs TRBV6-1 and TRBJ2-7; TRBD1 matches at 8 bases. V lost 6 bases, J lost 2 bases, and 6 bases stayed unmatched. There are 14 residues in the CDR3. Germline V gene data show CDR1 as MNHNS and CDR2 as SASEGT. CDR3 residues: CASRYRDRTYEQYF. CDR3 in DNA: TGTGCCAGCAGGTACCGGGACAGGACCTACGAGCAGTACTTC.

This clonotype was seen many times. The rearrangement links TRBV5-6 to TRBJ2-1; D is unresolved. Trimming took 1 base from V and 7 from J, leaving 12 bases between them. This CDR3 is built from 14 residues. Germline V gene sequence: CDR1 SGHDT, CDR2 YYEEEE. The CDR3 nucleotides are TGTGCCAGCAGCTTGATGAGACGTGGAAATGAGCAGTTCTTC. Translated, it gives CASSLMRRGNEQFF.

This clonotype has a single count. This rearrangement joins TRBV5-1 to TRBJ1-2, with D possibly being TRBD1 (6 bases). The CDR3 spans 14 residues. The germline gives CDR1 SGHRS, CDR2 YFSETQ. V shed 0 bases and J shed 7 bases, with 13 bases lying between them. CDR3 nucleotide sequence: TGCGCCAGCAGCTTGGAAGGGGGGCCGATTGGCTACACCTTC. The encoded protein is CASSLEGGPIGYTF. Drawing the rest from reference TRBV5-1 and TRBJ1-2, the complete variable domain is KAGVTQTPRYLIKTRGQQVTLSCSPISGHRSVSWYQQTPGQGLQFLFEYFSETQRNKGNFPGRFSGRQFSNSRSEMNVSTLELGDSALYLCASSLEGGPIGYTFGSGTRLTVV.

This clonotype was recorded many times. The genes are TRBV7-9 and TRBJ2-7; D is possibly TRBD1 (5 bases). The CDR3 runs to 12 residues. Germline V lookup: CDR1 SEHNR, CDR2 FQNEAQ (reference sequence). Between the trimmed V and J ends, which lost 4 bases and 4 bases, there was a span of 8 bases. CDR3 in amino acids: CASSSRQYEQYF. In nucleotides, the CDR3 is TGTGCCAGCAGCTCCCGACAGTACGAGCAGTACTTC. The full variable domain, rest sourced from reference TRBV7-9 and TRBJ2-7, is DTGVSQNPRHKITKRGQNVTFRCDPISEHNRLYWYRQTLGQGPEFLTYFQNEAQLEKSRLLSDRFSAERPKGSFSTLEIQRTEQGDSAMYLCASSSRQYEQYFGPGTRLTVT.

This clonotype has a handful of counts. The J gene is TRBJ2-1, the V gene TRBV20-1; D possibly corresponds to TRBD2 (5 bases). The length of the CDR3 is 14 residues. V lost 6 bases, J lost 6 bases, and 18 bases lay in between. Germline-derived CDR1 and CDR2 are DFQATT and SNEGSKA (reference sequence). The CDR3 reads CSALSWAGGNEQFF. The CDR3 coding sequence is TGCAGTGCCCTATCGTGGGCCGGAGGCAATGAGCAGTTCTTC.

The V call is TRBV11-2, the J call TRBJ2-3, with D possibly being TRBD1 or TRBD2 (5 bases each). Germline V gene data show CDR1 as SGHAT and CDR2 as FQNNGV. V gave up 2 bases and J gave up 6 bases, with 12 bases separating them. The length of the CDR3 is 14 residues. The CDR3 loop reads CASSLHQGADTQYF. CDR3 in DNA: TGTGCCAGCAGCTTACATCAGGGAGCGGATACGCAGTATTTT.

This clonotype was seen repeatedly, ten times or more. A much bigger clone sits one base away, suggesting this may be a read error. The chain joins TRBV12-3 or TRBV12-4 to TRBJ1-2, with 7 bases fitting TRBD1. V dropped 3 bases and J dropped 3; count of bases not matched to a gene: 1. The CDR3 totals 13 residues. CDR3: CASSFGTDYGYTF. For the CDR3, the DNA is TGTGCCAGCAGTTTCGGGACAGACTATGGCTACACCTTC.

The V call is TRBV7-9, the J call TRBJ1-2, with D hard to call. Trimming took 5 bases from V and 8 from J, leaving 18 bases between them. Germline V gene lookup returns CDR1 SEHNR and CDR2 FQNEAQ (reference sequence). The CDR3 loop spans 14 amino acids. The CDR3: CASSPTSDDGGYTF. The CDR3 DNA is TGTGCCAGCAGCCCAACCTCGGACGACGGCGGCTACACCTTC.

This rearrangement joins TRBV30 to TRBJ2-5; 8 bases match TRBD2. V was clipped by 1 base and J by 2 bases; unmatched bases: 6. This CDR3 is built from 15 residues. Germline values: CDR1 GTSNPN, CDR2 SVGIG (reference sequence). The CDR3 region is CAWSGPSGLQETQYF. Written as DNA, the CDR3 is TGTGCCTGGAGTGGGCCTAGCGGGTTGCAAGAGACCCAGTACTTC.

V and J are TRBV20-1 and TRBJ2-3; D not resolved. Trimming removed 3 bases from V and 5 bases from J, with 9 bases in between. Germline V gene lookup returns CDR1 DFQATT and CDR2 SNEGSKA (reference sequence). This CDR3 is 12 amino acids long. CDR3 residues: CSASDELDTQYF. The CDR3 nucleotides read TGCAGTGCTAGTGACGAGCTAGATACGCAGTATTTT.

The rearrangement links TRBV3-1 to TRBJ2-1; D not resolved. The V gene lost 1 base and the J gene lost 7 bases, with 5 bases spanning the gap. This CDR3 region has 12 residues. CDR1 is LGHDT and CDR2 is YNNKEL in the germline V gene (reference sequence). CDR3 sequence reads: CASSQGPNEQFF. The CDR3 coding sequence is TGTGCCAGCAGCCAAGGTCCAAATGAGCAGTTCTTC.

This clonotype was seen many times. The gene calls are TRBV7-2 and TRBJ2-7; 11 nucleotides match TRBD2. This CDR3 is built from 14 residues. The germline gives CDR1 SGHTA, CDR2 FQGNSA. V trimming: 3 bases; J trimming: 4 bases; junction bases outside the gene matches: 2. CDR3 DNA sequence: TGTGCCAGCAGCTTTAGCGGGGGGGCGTACGAGCAGTACTTC. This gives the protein CASSFSGGAYEQYF.

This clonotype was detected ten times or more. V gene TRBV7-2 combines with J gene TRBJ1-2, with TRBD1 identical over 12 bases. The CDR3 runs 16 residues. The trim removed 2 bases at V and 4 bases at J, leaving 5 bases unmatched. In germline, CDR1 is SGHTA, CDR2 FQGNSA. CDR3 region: CASSLRDRGRTYGYTF. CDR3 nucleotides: TGTGCCAGCAGCTTAAGGGACAGGGGGCGCACCTATGGCTACACCTTC.

CDR3 in DNA: TGTGCCAGCAGCTTTACTAGGCAGCCCCAGCATTTT. Protein sequence: CASSFTRQPQHF. The chain employs TRBV7-2 and TRBJ1-5; the D is unclear. Germline lookup yields CDR1 SGHTA and CDR2 FQGNSA. The CDR3 has 12 residues. Trimming pared 3 bases from V and 7 bases from J, leaving 7 bases between.

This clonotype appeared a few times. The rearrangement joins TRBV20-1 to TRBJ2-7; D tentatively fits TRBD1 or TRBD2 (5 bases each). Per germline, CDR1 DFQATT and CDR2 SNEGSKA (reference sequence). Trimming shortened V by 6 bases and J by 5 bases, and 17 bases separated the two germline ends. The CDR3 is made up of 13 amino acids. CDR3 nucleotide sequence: TGCAGTGCCCGCTACCCGGGACGGAACGAGCAGTACTTC. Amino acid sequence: CSARYPGRNEQYF.

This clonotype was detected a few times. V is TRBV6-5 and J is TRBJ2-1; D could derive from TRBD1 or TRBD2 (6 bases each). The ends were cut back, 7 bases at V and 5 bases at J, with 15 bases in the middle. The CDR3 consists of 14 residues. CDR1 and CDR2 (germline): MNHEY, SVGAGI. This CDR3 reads CASTFGGFNNEQFF. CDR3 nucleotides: TGTGCCAGCACTTTCGGGGGCTTCAACAATGAGCAGTTCTTC.

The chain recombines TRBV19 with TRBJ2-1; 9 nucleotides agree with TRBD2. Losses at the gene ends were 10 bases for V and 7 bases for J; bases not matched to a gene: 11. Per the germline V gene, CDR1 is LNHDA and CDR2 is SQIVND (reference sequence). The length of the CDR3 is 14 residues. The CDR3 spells CATFSGSFGNEQFF. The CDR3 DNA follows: TGTGCCACCTTTAGCGGGAGCTTTGGGAATGAGCAGTTCTTC. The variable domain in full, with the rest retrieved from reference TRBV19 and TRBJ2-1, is DGGITQSPKYLFRKEGQNVTLSCEQNLNHDAMYWYRQDPGQGLRLIYYSQIVNDFQKGDIAEGYSVSREKKESFPLTVTSAQKNPTAFYLCATFSGSFGNEQFFGPGTRLTVL.

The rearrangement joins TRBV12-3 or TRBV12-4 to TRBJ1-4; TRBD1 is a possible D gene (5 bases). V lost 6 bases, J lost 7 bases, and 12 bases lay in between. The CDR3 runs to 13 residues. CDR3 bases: TGTGCCAGCAGGGCCGGGACTGCTGAAAAACTGTTTTTT. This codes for CASRAGTAEKLFF.

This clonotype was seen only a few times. CDR3 DNA sequence: TGCAGTGGTAGGACAGGGGATACTGAAGCTTTCTTT. Encoded protein: CSGRTGDTEAFF. This rearrangement joins TRBV20-1 to TRBJ1-1, with 9 bases fitting TRBD1. Germline CDR1 reads DFQATT; CDR2 reads SNEGSKA (reference sequence). This CDR3 region has 12 residues. The junction had 5 bases not matched to a gene; V was cut back by 7 bases and J by 5 bases.

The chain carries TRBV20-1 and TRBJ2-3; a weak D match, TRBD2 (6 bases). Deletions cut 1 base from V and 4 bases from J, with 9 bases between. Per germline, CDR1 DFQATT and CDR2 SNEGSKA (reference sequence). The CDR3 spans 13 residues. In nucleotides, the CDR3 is TGCAGTGCTAGAGTAATAGCGGCAGATACGCAGTATTTT. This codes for CSARVIAADTQYF.

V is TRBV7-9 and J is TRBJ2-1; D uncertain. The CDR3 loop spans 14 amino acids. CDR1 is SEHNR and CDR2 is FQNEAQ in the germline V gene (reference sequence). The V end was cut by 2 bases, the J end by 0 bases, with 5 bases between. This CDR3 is CASSLSLSYNEQFF. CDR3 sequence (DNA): TGTGCCAGCAGCTTATCACTCTCCTACAATGAGCAGTTCTTC.

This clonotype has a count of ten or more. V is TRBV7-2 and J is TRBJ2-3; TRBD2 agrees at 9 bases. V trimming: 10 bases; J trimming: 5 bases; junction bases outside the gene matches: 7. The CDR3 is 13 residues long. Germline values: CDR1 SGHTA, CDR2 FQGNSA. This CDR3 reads CATASGVGDTQYF. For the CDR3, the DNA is TGTGCCACCGCTAGCGGGGTGGGAGATACGCAGTATTTT.

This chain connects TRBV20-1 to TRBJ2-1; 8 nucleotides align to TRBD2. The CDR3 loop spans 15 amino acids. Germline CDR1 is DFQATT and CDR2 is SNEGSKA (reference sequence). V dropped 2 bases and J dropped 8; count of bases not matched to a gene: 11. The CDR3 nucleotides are TGCAGTGCTAGAATCACGGCGGGGGGCCGGGATGAGCAGTTCTTC. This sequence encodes CSARITAGGRDEQFF.

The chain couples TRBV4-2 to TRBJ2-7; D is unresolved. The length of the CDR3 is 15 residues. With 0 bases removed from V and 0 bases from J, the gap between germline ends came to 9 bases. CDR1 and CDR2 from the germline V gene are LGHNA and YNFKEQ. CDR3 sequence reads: CASSQDLSGSYEQYF. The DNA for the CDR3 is TGTGCCAGCAGCCAAGACTTGTCCGGCTCCTACGAGCAGTACTTC.